One and the same sample provided the 30 T cell receptor beta chains below, sequenced in a study of T-cell memory formation after mild COVID-19. In TCRdb, the 5' RACE reads were re-called with MiXCR into one record per CDR3 protein. The sample carries roughly 170,000 distinct CDR3 sequences, about a fifth recorded once. The source material was PBMCs or a T cell subset sorted from them (not recorded which). The receptor source for this set is an adult woman who had mild COVID-19 (a few samples of this study predate the infection). Cell type and time point are not known.

This clonotype was seen only a few times. This chain links TRBV5-6 with TRBJ2-7, with no clear D. V shed 7 bases and J shed 0 bases, with 11 bases lying between them. This CDR3 contains 13 residues. Germline V gene lookup returns CDR1 SGHDT and CDR2 YYEEEE. CDR3 nucleotide sequence: TGTGCCAGCGCAAGTACCTACTCCTACGAGCAGTACTTC. Translating it yields CASASTYSYEQYF.

The V call is TRBV6-5, the J call TRBJ2-7; 12 bases are a match to TRBD1. The J segment lost 7 bases and the V segment lost 2 bases, leaving 9 bases of the junction unmatched. CDR1 MNHEY and CDR2 SVGAGI come from the germline V gene. This CDR3 has 16 amino acids. The CDR3 region is CASSYTTGQGAWEQYF. The CDR3 DNA sequence: TGTGCCAGCAGTTACACCACGGGACAGGGGGCATGGGAGCAGTACTTC.

The table lists this clonotype with a few counts. This chain links TRBV7-3 with TRBJ2-5; D not certain. The CDR3 sequence is 14 residues long. Germline V gene data show CDR1 as SGHTA and CDR2 as FQGTGA. V lost 2 bases to trimming and J lost 1 base, with 8 bases between them. The CDR3 loop reads CASSLSSVQETQYF. The DNA for the CDR3 is TGTGCCAGCAGCTTATCTTCCGTCCAAGAGACCCAGTACTTC.

The chain is built from TRBV11-2 and TRBJ1-2; TRBD1 matches at 8 bases. V lost 3 bases, J lost 8 bases, and 8 bases stayed unmatched. The CDR3 loop spans 14 amino acids. CDR1 and CDR2 from the germline V gene are SGHAT and FQNNGV. The CDR3 DNA reads TGTGCCAGCAGCTTCCCCGGACAGGGATGGGGCTACACCTTC. Protein product: CASSFPGQGWGYTF.

The chain uses TRBV5-4 and TRBJ1-1; TRBD1 matches 7 bases. V lost 0 bases, J lost 5 bases, and 7 bases stayed unmatched. CDR1 SGHNT and CDR2 YYREEE come from the germline V gene (reference sequence). This CDR3 region has 15 residues. As DNA, the CDR3 is TGTGCCAGCAGCTTGGAACAGGGGCGGCGGACTGAAGCTTTCTTT. It is translated as CASSLEQGRRTEAFF.

This rearrangement joins TRBV15 to TRBJ2-1, with TRBD2 as a possible D gene (5 bases). Trimming shortened V by 0 bases and J by 5 bases, and 11 bases separated the two germline ends. The CDR3 loop spans 15 amino acids. CDR1 and CDR2 from the germline V gene are LNHNV and YYDKDF (reference sequence). CDR3 in amino acids: CATSRDASTHNEQFF. DNA of the CDR3: TGTGCCACCAGCAGAGACGCTAGCACCCACAATGAGCAGTTCTTC.

The chain couples TRBV5-1 to TRBJ2-7; tentative D call: TRBD1 (5 bases). V lost 2 bases and J lost 4, with 16 bases in between. CDR1 is SGHRS and CDR2 is YFSETQ in the germline V gene. The CDR3 totals 15 residues. CDR3 amino acids: CASSFGATPTYEQYF. Written as DNA, the CDR3 is TGCGCCAGCAGCTTTGGGGCCACGCCGACATACGAGCAGTACTTC. Combining the CDR3 with reference TRBV5-1 and TRBJ2-7 gives the whole variable domain KAGVTQTPRYLIKTRGQQVTLSCSPISGHRSVSWYQQTPGQGLQFLFEYFSETQRNKGNFPGRFSGRQFSNSRSEMNVSTLELGDSALYLCASSFGATPTYEQYFGPGTRLTVT.

The chain is built from TRBV29-1 and TRBJ1-3, with D unclear. CDR1 SQVTM and CDR2 ANQGSEA come from the germline V gene. The CDR3 has 12 residues. The V end was cut by 3 bases, the J end by 0 bases, with 3 bases between. The chain's CDR3 is CSVEASGNTIYF. In nucleotides, the CDR3 is TGCAGCGTTGAGGCCTCTGGAAACACCATATATTTT.

This clonotype turned up a few times. This chain connects TRBV11-2 to TRBJ2-1, with a weak D call TRBD2 (5 bases). With 5 bases removed from V and 8 bases from J, the gap between germline ends came to 13 bases. CDR1 and CDR2 from the germline V gene are SGHAT and FQNNGV. The CDR3 has 13 amino acids. The CDR3 loop reads CASSPQRHDEQFF. CDR3 nucleotide sequence: TGTGCCAGCAGCCCCCAGCGGCACGATGAGCAGTTCTTC.

This clonotype was recorded a few times. The chain has TRBV20-1 and TRBJ2-7; 9 bases agree with TRBD1. V was pared by 6 bases and J by 5 bases, with 11 bases of the junction left unmatched. The CDR3 loop spans 14 amino acids. Germline CDR1 DFQATT, CDR2 SNEGSKA (reference sequence). The CDR3 is CSADTGDRVHEQYF. The CDR3 DNA sequence: TGCAGTGCCGATACCGGGGACAGGGTGCACGAGCAGTACTTC.

The chain uses TRBV7-3 and TRBJ2-1; D is possibly TRBD2 (6 bases). CDR1 is SGHTA, CDR2 FQGTGA, per germline. The CDR3 length is 15 residues. The ends were cut back, 2 bases at V and 3 bases at J, with 11 bases in the middle. The CDR3 region has the DNA TGTGCCAGCAGCTTAGGGCCTAGCGTCTACAATGAGCAGTTCTTC. Encoded protein: CASSLGPSVYNEQFF.

The chain has TRBV6-2 or TRBV6-3 and TRBJ2-7; no definite D call. The V gene lost 8 bases and the J gene lost 6 bases, with 5 bases spanning the gap. The CDR3 loop spans 9 amino acids. CDR1 MNHEY and CDR2 SVGEGT come from the germline V gene. The CDR3 nucleotides are TGTGCCAGCGGGGTCGAGCAGTACTTC. Translation gives CASGVEQYF.

The J gene is TRBJ2-7, the V gene TRBV6-5; 9 bases agree with TRBD1. CDR1 and CDR2 (germline): MNHEY, SVGAGI. The junction had 6 bases not matched to a gene; V was cut back by 2 bases and J by 1 base. The CDR3 runs to 16 residues. The CDR3 coding sequence is TGTGCCAGCAGTTACCGCTTAGGGACAGGGTCCTACGAGCAGTACTTC. Translated: CASSYRLGTGSYEQYF.

The chain links TRBV7-9 to TRBJ1-2, with D tentatively TRBD1 (6 bases). The CDR3 is made up of 15 amino acids. The ends were cut back, 5 bases at V and 2 bases at J, with 15 bases in the middle. Germline values: CDR1 SEHNR, CDR2 FQNEAQ (reference sequence). The CDR3 DNA reads as TGTGCCAGCAGCCACAGCTTACAGGGCAACTATGGCTACACCTTC. It translates to CASSHSLQGNYGYTF.

This clonotype was counted a few times. V is TRBV30 and J is TRBJ2-3, with 7 bases aligning to TRBD2. The germline gives CDR1 GTSNPN, CDR2 SVGIG (reference sequence). The CDR3 consists of 15 residues. V was pared by 0 bases and J by 4 bases, with 7 bases of the junction left unmatched. The CDR3 spells CAWSVSGVSSDTQYF. The DNA for the CDR3 is TGTGCCTGGAGTGTAAGCGGGGTTTCCTCAGATACGCAGTATTTT.

The chain combines TRBV7-6 with TRBJ2-1; D gene uncertain. V shed 1 base and J shed 2 bases, with 12 bases lying between them. Germline CDR1 is SGHVS and CDR2 is FNYEAQ. CDR3 length: 16 amino acids. The chain's CDR3 is CASSLVSYSPYNEQFF. CDR3 DNA sequence: TGTGCCAGCAGCTTAGTTTCGTATTCCCCCTACAATGAGCAGTTCTTC.

V gene TRBV12-3 or TRBV12-4 combines with J gene TRBJ2-3; D unresolved. Trimming shortened V by 5 bases and J by 2 bases, and 8 bases separated the two germline ends. The CDR3 is 13 amino acids. Written as DNA, the CDR3 is TGTGCCAGCAGTACTTCCCCCACAGATACGCAGTATTTT. It translates to CASSTSPTDTQYF.

A few counts support this clonotype. This chain connects TRBV7-9 to TRBJ2-3, with 8 bases matching TRBD2. Germline values: CDR1 SEHNR, CDR2 FQNEAQ (reference sequence). This CDR3 region has 12 residues. After removal of 11 bases from V and 5 bases from J, the junction contained 6 bases not matched to a gene. The CDR3 coding sequence is TGTGCCGGCCAGCGGGAGATAGATACGCAGTATTTT. Amino acids: CAGQREIDTQYF.

This clonotype appeared a few times. The rearrangement joins TRBV30 to TRBJ2-2, with D perhaps TRBD1 (6 bases). Between the trimmed V and J ends, which lost 2 bases and 6 bases, there was a span of 10 bases. Germline V lookup: CDR1 GTSNPN, CDR2 SVGIG (reference sequence). This CDR3 contains 13 residues. CDR3 residues: CAWSSTGPGELFF. The CDR3 DNA is TGTGCCTGGAGTAGTACAGGGCCCGGGGAGCTGTTTTTT.

This clonotype has a handful of counts. V usage is TRBV4-2 and J usage is TRBJ2-7, with TRBD2 matching 11 bases. The V gene end was trimmed by 1 base and the J gene end by 4 bases; junction bases not matched to a gene: 9. Germline values: CDR1 LGHNA, CDR2 YNFKEQ. The CDR3 consists of 17 residues. The CDR3 bases are TGTGCCAGCAGCCAAGCCCTCGGGACTAGCGGACCTTACGAGCAGTACTTC. Protein: CASSQALGTSGPYEQYF.

This clonotype was seen only a few times. The chain carries TRBV15 and TRBJ2-3; TRBD2 matches 11 bases. Germline V gene data show CDR1 as LNHNV and CDR2 as YYDKDF (reference sequence). The CDR3 spans 18 residues. J was trimmed by 0 bases and V by 8 bases; bases with no gene match: 13. The CDR3 coding sequence is TGTGCCACCGAAGAGGAACTAGCGGGGGCACCTAGCACAGATACGCAGTATTTT. Translated, it gives CATEEELAGAPSTDTQYF. The whole variable domain, remainder taken from reference TRBV15 and TRBJ2-3, is DAMVIQNPRYQVTQFGKPVTLSCSQTLNHNVMYWYQQKSSQAPKLLFHYYDKDFNNEADTPDNFQSRRPNTSFCFLDIRSPGLGDTAMYLCATEEELAGAPSTDTQYFGPGTRLTVL.

The chain has TRBV11-2 and TRBJ2-7; D is unclear. The CDR3 sequence is 11 residues long. CDR1 and CDR2 from the germline V gene are SGHAT and FQNNGV. Deletions cut 6 bases from V and 6 bases from J, with 9 bases between. The DNA of the CDR3 is TGTGCCAGCAGATTGCTGTCCGAGCAGTACTTC. This encodes CASRLLSEQYF.

The V and J genes are TRBV6-6 and TRBJ2-1; D assignment may be TRBD1 or TRBD2 (5 bases each). CDR3 length equals 18 residues. The germline V gene encodes CDR1 MNHNY and CDR2 SVGAGI (reference sequence). V dropped 2 bases and J dropped 0 bases, with 17 bases sitting between them. The CDR3: CASSYNGVSGHSYNEQFF. The CDR3 DNA is TGTGCCAGCAGTTACAACGGGGTGTCAGGGCACTCCTACAATGAGCAGTTCTTC.

This clonotype has a handful of counts. The chain recombines TRBV27 with TRBJ2-5; TRBD1 matches 10 bases. This CDR3 has 15 residues. Trimming at V came to 0 bases and at J to 5 bases, leaving 3 bases not matched to a gene. CDR1 MNHEY and CDR2 SMNVEV come from the germline V gene (reference sequence). As DNA, the CDR3 is TGTGCCAGCAGTTTATCCGACAGGGGGCGTGAGACCCAGTACTTC. Translated: CASSLSDRGRETQYF.

A few counts support this clonotype. The chain joins TRBV13 to TRBJ1-1; D unresolved. Germline V gives CDR1 PRHDT, CDR2 FYEKMQ (reference sequence). There are 14 residues in the CDR3. With 2 bases removed from V and 6 bases from J, the gap between germline ends came to 13 bases. DNA for the CDR3: TGTGCCAGCAGCTTAAGAAGCGGTACGGCTGAAGCTTTCTTT. It encodes CASSLRSGTAEAFF.

The rearrangement uses TRBV19 and TRBJ1-2; TRBD1 might be the D (6 bases). The CDR3 covers 12 residues. In germline, CDR1 is LNHDA, CDR2 SQIVND (reference sequence). V was trimmed by 6 bases and J by 7 bases, leaving 12 bases between them. CDR3 nucleotides: TGTGCCAGTAGGGACAGCGGAACTGGCTACACCTTC. The encoded protein is CASRDSGTGYTF.

This clonotype has a single count. This rearrangement joins TRBV11-3 to TRBJ2-5; 7 nucleotides line up with TRBD1. The length of the CDR3 is 14 residues. Germline loops: CDR1 SGHNT, CDR2 YENEEA. Trimming cost V 1 base and J 8 bases; bases outside gene matches: 7. CDR3: CASSLGQGDRTQYF. CDR3 nucleotides: TGTGCCAGCAGCTTAGGTCAGGGGGATAGAACCCAGTACTTC. Together with reference TRBV11-3 and TRBJ2-5, the CDR3 gives the full variable domain: EAGVVQSPRYKIIEKKQPVAFWCNPISGHNTLYWYLQNLGQGPELLIRYENEEAVDDSQLPKDRFSAERLKGVDSTLKIQPAELGDSAVYLCASSLGQGDRTQYFGPGTRLLVL.

This clonotype has just a few counts. The V call is TRBV12-3 or TRBV12-4, the J call TRBJ2-7; D perhaps matches TRBD2 (6 bases). The CDR3 is 16 residues long. Trimming pared 6 bases from V and 0 bases from J, leaving 18 bases between. CDR3 sequence: CASSRGPTEGSYEQYF. The DNA of the CDR3 is TGTGCCAGCAGCCGAGGGCCGACGGAGGGCTCCTACGAGCAGTACTTC.

The chain's CDR3 is CASTDRNTEAFF. DNA of the CDR3: TGTGCCTCTACGGACAGAAACACTGAAGCTTTCTTT. The chain carries TRBV30 and TRBJ1-1; D might be TRBD1 (6 bases). This CDR3 contains 12 residues. Trimming pared 7 bases from V and 2 bases from J, leaving 11 bases between. CDR1 is GTSNPN, CDR2 SVGIG, per germline (reference sequence).

In its sample, this clonotype was seen a few times. The chain employs TRBV4-1 and TRBJ2-1; 10 nucleotides match TRBD2. The CDR3 sequence is 13 residues long. Trimming at V came to 6 bases and at J to 4 bases, leaving 0 bases not matched to a gene. The germline V gene encodes CDR1 MGHRA and CDR2 YSYEKL. CDR3 nucleotide sequence: TGCGCCAGCAGAGCGGGGGGGTACAATGAGCAGTTCTTC. Translation gives CASRAGGYNEQFF.